A selection of T cell receptor beta chains follows, all from one sample in a study of patients and donors after allogeneic stem cell transplantation. One entry per CDR3 protein, called by TCRdb with MiXCR from the RT-PCR reads. The table lists about a million distinct CDR3 sequences, over 15% of them singletons. The sample taken for sequencing was blood, either unsorted or a sorted T cell fraction (not recorded which). The receptors were gathered from a human donor who was either an allogeneic HSCT recipient or a stem cell or donor lymphocyte infusion donor (not recorded which). It is not recorded whose cells these are; they may come from a transplant donor. The CDR3 runs from the conserved cysteine through the conserved F or W. Each record gives: clone size, D gene, V gene, J gene, CDR3 DNA, CDR3 protein. D genes are given only for firm matches. Some rows have no size entry. The others give once, few or many, or a class for an expanded clone.

-	TRBD2	TRBV3-1	TRBJ2-1	TGTGCCAGCAGCCCACGTCGTGGGACTAGCGGTTCGGAGGAGCAGTTCTTC	CASSPRRGTSGSEEQFF
-	TRBD2	TRBV24-1	TRBJ2-1	TGTGCCACCCAGGGACTATCCTACAATGAGCAGTTCTTC	CATQGLSYNEQFF
-	-	TRBV6-1	TRBJ1-3	TGTGCCAGCAAGGCACCTCCAGGGACTGGAAACACCATATATTTT	CASKAPPGTGNTIYF
-	-	TRBV11-3	TRBJ2-5	TGTGCCAGCAGCTTAGATGGCCAAAGGGAAGAGACCCAGTACTTC	CASSLDGQREETQYF
once	TRBD1	TRBV30	TRBJ1-2	TGTGCCAGTTACCAGGGGGTAGCTAACTATGGCTACACCTTC	CASYQGVANYGYTF
-	TRBD2	TRBV6-1	TRBJ2-2	TGTGCCAGCAGTCCCATAGCGGGAGGGTTCGGGGAGCTGTTTTTT	CASSPIAGGFGELFF
-	-	TRBV29-1	TRBJ2-3	TGCAGCGTGGAGGGAAATTTAGATACGCAGTATTTT	CSVEGNLDTQYF
-	TRBD2	TRBV4-1	TRBJ2-1	TGCGCCAGCAGACTAATAGCGGGAGTGGATGAGCAGTTCTTC	CASRLIAGVDEQFF
-	-	TRBV19	TRBJ1-5	TGTGCCAGTAGTATAAGGGGAATTCAGCCCCAGCATTTT	CASSIRGIQPQHF
few	-	TRBV7-3	TRBJ2-2	TGTGCCAGCAGCTCCCTGGGCGGCCGTAACACCGGGGAGCTGTTTTTT	CASSSLGGRNTGELFF
few	-	TRBV25-1	TRBJ2-7	TGTGCCAGCAGTGAATTGGGCCAAGCCTACGAGCAGTACTTC	CASSELGQAYEQYF
many	-	TRBV12-3/TRBV12-4	TRBJ2-1	TGTGCCAGCAGTTTCAGAGGGGTGGGTGAGCAGTTCTTC	CASSFRGVGEQFF
-	-	TRBV27	TRBJ1-1	TGTGCCAGCAGCGCAGGCGGTATGTTCACTGAAGCTTTCTTT	CASSAGGMFTEAFF
-	TRBD1	TRBV6-1	TRBJ1-2	TGTGCCAGCAGTCGAGGACAGGGGGGATACCGGCCCTATGGCTACACCTTC	CASSRGQGGYRPYGYTF
few	-	TRBV20-1	TRBJ1-1	TGCAGTGTCCCCAGGGTTATGAACACTGAAGCTTTCTTT	CSVPRVMNTEAFF
-	-	TRBV3-1	TRBJ1-2	TGTGCCAGCAGCCAAGACGGCAGTTTCTATGGCTACACCTTC	CASSQDGSFYGYTF
-	-	TRBV27	TRBJ2-7	TGTGCCAGCAGTTTCTCCGATGGACGGACGCAGGAGCAGTACTTC	CASSFSDGRTQEQYF
many	-	TRBV29-1	TRBJ1-4	TGCAGCGTGAGGTCAGGTCCAACTAATGAAAAACTGTTTTTT	CSVRSGPTNEKLFF
-	-	TRBV6-1	TRBJ2-7	TGTGCCAGCAAAGAACGTAATTCGGGGGCTTGGGAGCAGTACTTC	CASKERNSGAWEQYF
many	TRBD1	TRBV25-1	TRBJ2-7	TGTGCCAGCAGTGATTCCCCCGGGACAGGGGGCAACGAGCAGTACTTC	CASSDSPGTGGNEQYF
-	TRBD2	TRBV6-1	TRBJ2-2	TGTGCCAGCACCCAGGGTCTAGCGGGGGTGAACACCGGGGAGCTGTTTTTT	CASTQGLAGVNTGELFF
-	-	TRBV20-1	TRBJ1-2	TGCAGTGCTAGAGATCCGAGACAGGTGTTCGGCTACACCTTC	CSARDPRQVFGYTF
-	-	TRBV5-1	TRBJ1-2	TGCGCCAGCAGCTTGGGGAAACAGGGTAGCGATGGCTACACCTTC	CASSLGKQGSDGYTF
few	TRBD1	TRBV12-3/TRBV12-4	TRBJ1-5	TGTGCCAGCAGGGGGACAGGGGGCCCCAATCAGCCCCAGCATTTT	CASRGTGGPNQPQHF
few	TRBD1	TRBV7-2	TRBJ1-2	TGTGCCAGCAGCGGGACAGACATCTATGGCTACACCTTC	CASSGTDIYGYTF
few	-	TRBV7-8	TRBJ2-5	TGTGCCAGCAGCCCCGAGCGTGGGACTCAGAAAGAGACCCAGTACTTC	CASSPERGTQKETQYF
many	TRBD2	TRBV7-8	TRBJ2-3	TGTGCCAGCAGCAAGCGGGAGTGGGATACGCAGTATTTT	CASSKREWDTQYF
-	-	TRBV10-3	TRBJ1-1	TGTGCCATCAGTGTACGGGGAGAGAGCACTGAAGCTTTCTTT	CAISVRGESTEAFF
-	TRBD1	TRBV6-1	TRBJ2-7	TGTGCCAGCTCCGGACAGGGGGAGTTCGAGCAGTACTTC	CASSGQGEFEQYF